A single sample is the source of the 16 T cell receptor beta chains below, sequenced in a study of OX40 agonist ivuxolimab in advanced cancers. The method was immunoSEQ multiplex PCR; TCRdb's version includes in-frame clones alone and lacks a portion of them. The table lists 50,000 to 65,000 clones, around nine tenths of them singletons. Source: CD4+ or CD8+ T cells sorted from blood, taken in a trial of the OX40 agonist ivuxolimab. The receptors stem from an adult with an advanced solid tumor such as melanoma, head and neck, liver or kidney cancer.

The chain joins TRBV27 to TRBJ2-2, with D hard to call. Trimming pared 6 bases from V and 1 base from J, leaving 9 bases between. Germline-derived CDR1 and CDR2 are MNHEY and SMNVEV (reference sequence). The CDR3 has 14 residues. CDR3 sequence (DNA): TGTGCCAGCAGCTTTCTAATGAACACCGGGGAGCTGTTTTTT. Translated, it gives CASSFLMNTGELFF.

The chain employs TRBV6-6 and TRBJ2-6; D gene uncertain. The CDR3 is 15 amino acids. Germline V gene lookup returns CDR1 MNHNY and CDR2 SVGAGI (reference sequence). V was cut by 7 bases and J by 2 bases, with 12 bases left in between. The CDR3 region is CASTVVGAGANVLTF. The CDR3, as DNA: TGTGCCAGCACCGTCGTTGGGGCTGGGGCCAACGTCCTGACTTTC.

This clone has only a few counts. J is TRBJ2-2 and V is TRBV7-7; no firm D call. CDR1 and CDR2 (germline): SSHAT, FNYEAQ (reference sequence). The CDR3 covers 14 residues. V was clipped by 4 bases and J by 1 base, with 7 bases between them. The chain's CDR3 is CASSSDLNTGELFF. In DNA form, the CDR3 reads TGTGCCAGCAGCTCGGACCTGAACACCGGGGAGCTGTTTTTT.

The chain is built from TRBV6-1 and TRBJ2-1; 7 bases align to TRBD2. The J segment lost 2 bases and the V segment lost 7 bases, leaving 5 bases of the junction unmatched. The CDR3 spans 14 residues. The V gene's germline CDR1 is MNHNS and CDR2 SASEGT. The CDR3 DNA reads TGTGCCAGCATGTCCGGACTAGCCTACAATGAGCAGTTCTTC. Protein: CASMSGLAYNEQFF.

On this clone itself: At one end the junction does not follow the germline gene, possibly because of a read error. V usage is TRBV5-1 and J usage is TRBJ1-1; D not resolved. This CDR3 has 16 residues. Germline V gene sequence: CDR1 SGHRS, CDR2 YFSETQ. The CDR3 DNA sequence: TGCGCCAGCAGCCCCAGTCGGGGAGGCATGAACACTGAGGCTTTCTTT. It specifies CASSPSRGGMNTEAFF.

CDR3 amino acids: CASSALYASGDLRTDTQYF. CDR3 bases: TGCGCCAGCAGCGCGCTTTATGCTTCTGGCGATTTGAGAACAGATACGCAGTATTTT. The rearrangement links TRBV5-1 to TRBJ2-3; D is unresolved. Germline-derived CDR1 and CDR2 are SGHRS and YFSETQ. V lost 4 bases and J lost 3, with 27 bases in between. The CDR3 contains 19 residues.

The chain employs TRBV5-1 and TRBJ2-7; possible D gene TRBD2, 6 bases. The germline V and J ends were trimmed by 4 bases and 7 bases, with 24 bases remaining between them. CDR1 and CDR2 from the germline V gene are SGHRS and YFSETQ. CDR3 length: 16 residues. The CDR3 reads CASSPGVGAGYREQYF. CDR3 coding DNA: TGCGCCAGCAGCCCGGGGGTCGGGGCAGGATATCGAGAGCAGTACTTC.

The CDR3 sequence is CASSLDLNTEAFF. The CDR3 DNA follows: TGTGCCAGCAGTTTGGACCTAAACACTGAAGCTTTCTTT. The rearrangement links TRBV7-2 to TRBJ1-1; D gene unclear. CDR3 length: 13 amino acids. Between the trimmed V and J ends, which lost 6 bases and 2 bases, there was a span of 10 bases. The germline CDR1 and CDR2 sequences are SGHTA and FQGNSA. The variable domain in full, completed from reference TRBV7-2 and TRBJ1-1, reads GAGVSQSPSNKVTEKGKDVELRCDPISGHTALYWYRQSLGQGLEFLIYFQGNSAPDKSGLPSDRFSAERTGGSVSTLTIQRTQQEDSAVYLCASSLDLNTEAFFGQGTRLTVV.

This clone was counted once. CDR3 loop: CASSPGTEYEQYF. The CDR3 DNA follows: TGTGCCAGCTCACCCGGGACAGAGTACGAGCAGTACTTC. This chain connects TRBV18 to TRBJ2-7; 7 bases are shared with TRBD1. This CDR3 is 13 amino acids long. The V segment lost 3 bases and the J segment 4 bases; nucleotides outside the gene matches: 3. CDR1 is KGHSH and CDR2 is LQKENI in the germline V gene.

The CDR3 spells CASSLPGPGTGELFF. In DNA form, the CDR3 reads TGTGCCAGCAGCCTACCGGGACCCGGGACCGGGGAGCTGTTTTTT. The chain couples TRBV28 to TRBJ2-2; D may be TRBD1 or TRBD2 (5 bases each). The CDR3 is 15 amino acids. V was shortened by 6 bases and J by 5 bases, with 16 bases between the two germline ends. Germline V gene data show CDR1 as MDHEN and CDR2 as SYDVKM. Drawing the rest from reference TRBV28 and TRBJ2-2, the complete variable domain is DVKVTQSSRYLVKRTGEKVFLECVQDMDHENMFWYRQDPGLGLRLIYFSYDVKMKEKGDIPEGYSVSREKKERFSLILESASTNQTSMYLCASSLPGPGTGELFFGEGSRLTVL.

This clone has a single count. The chain is built from TRBV7-2 and TRBJ2-3, with 14 bases aligning to TRBD2. Germline CDR1 SGHTA, CDR2 FQGNSA. The CDR3 is made up of 16 amino acids. Trimming at V came to 8 bases and at J to 4 bases, leaving 8 bases not matched to a gene. CDR3 sequence (DNA): TGTGCCAGCCTTACCGAGACTAGCGGGAGGGCAGATACGCAGTATTTT. Translated, it gives CASLTETSGRADTQYF.

V is TRBV7-2 and J is TRBJ2-3; D possibly corresponds to TRBD2 (5 bases). CDR3 size: 15 residues. Per the germline V gene, CDR1 is SGHTA and CDR2 is FQGNSA. V was trimmed by 5 bases and J by 0 bases, leaving 12 bases between them. CDR3 region: CASSKDYYSTDTQYF. CDR3 DNA sequence: TGTGCCAGCAGCAAAGACTATTATAGCACAGATACGCAGTATTTT.

This clone appeared once. V and J are TRBV7-2 and TRBJ1-1, with D maybe TRBD1 (5 bases). Germline V gene data show CDR1 as SGHTA and CDR2 as FQGNSA. Trimming cost V 3 bases and J 1 base, with 15 bases left between them. The CDR3 length is 16 residues. The CDR3 protein is CASSFGTLLRNTEAFF. CDR3 coding DNA: TGTGCCAGCAGCTTCGGGACCCTATTAAGGAACACTGAAGCTTTCTTT.

The V gene is TRBV7-9, the J gene TRBJ2-1, with a tentative D call TRBD2 (5 bases). V was clipped by 4 bases and J by 0 bases, with 16 bases between them. Germline CDR1 is SEHNR and CDR2 is FQNEAQ (reference sequence). The CDR3 sequence is 17 residues long. Here the CDR3 reads CASSSMGRDSSYNEQFF. CDR3 coding DNA: TGTGCCAGCAGCTCAATGGGTCGGGATAGCTCCTACAATGAGCAGTTCTTC.

The chain joins TRBV6-4 to TRBJ1-4; no firm D call. The germline CDR1 and CDR2 sequences are MRHNA and SNTAGT. The CDR3 is 14 amino acids. V was trimmed by 1 base and J by 4 bases, leaving 7 bases between them. The CDR3 loop is CASSDYRNNEKLFF. The DNA of the CDR3 is TGTGCCAGCAGTGACTACCGGAATAATGAAAAACTGTTTTTT.

The chain recombines TRBV29-1 with TRBJ2-5; D is unresolved. Per germline, CDR1 SQVTM and CDR2 ANQGSEA. V was pared by 5 bases and J by 2 bases, with 12 bases between. The CDR3 is 13 amino acids. CDR3: CSVNPEDQETQYF. The CDR3 nucleotides are TGCAGCGTTAACCCGGAAGATCAAGAGACCCAGTACTTC.